These T cell receptor beta chains were read from a single sample in a study of T cells in Graves' hyperthyroidism and ophthalmopathy. TCRdb itself ran the multiplex PCR reads through MiXCR, one entry per CDR3 protein. The sample has roughly 570,000 distinct CDR3 sequences, 15% to 19% seen once. Specimen: blood. The receptors shown here come from a woman between 25 and 40 years old with Graves' hyperthyroidism. Each CDR3 is given with its conserved first and last residue.

v_call: TRBV14
j_call: TRBJ1-4
cdr3_aa: CASSQDITTNEKLFF

v_call: TRBV20-1
j_call: TRBJ2-3
cdr3_aa: CSAPGGRESTDTRYF

v_call: TRBV6-2/TRBV6-3
j_call: TRBJ2-6
cdr3_aa: CASSYSMGWGTGANVLTF

v_call: TRBV29-1
j_call: TRBJ2-7
cdr3_aa: CSVEQGLAAEQYF

v_call: TRBV24-1
j_call: TRBJ1-1
cdr3_aa: CATSDGTLNTEAFF

v_call: TRBV27
j_call: TRBJ2-4
cdr3_aa: CASSLSGTQAKNIQYF

v_call: TRBV7-3
j_call: TRBJ2-1
cdr3_aa: CASSLPPSGNYNEQFF

v_call: TRBV10-3
j_call: TRBJ2-7
cdr3_aa: CAISEGTSGNEQYF

v_call: TRBV5-1
j_call: TRBJ2-7
cdr3_aa: CASSWGGSYEQYF

v_call: TRBV20-1
j_call: TRBJ2-1
cdr3_aa: CSATAGVGEQFF

v_call: TRBV9
j_call: TRBJ2-4
cdr3_aa: CASSGPGQTSVQYF

v_call: TRBV7-9
j_call: TRBJ2-7
cdr3_aa: CASSPPATSYEQYF

v_call: TRBV19
j_call: TRBJ1-1
cdr3_aa: CASRGKMNTEAFF

v_call: TRBV20-1
j_call: TRBJ2-1
cdr3_aa: CSALRRGGGPNEQFF

v_call: TRBV19
j_call: TRBJ2-7
cdr3_aa: CASSIEGGTGAYEQYF

v_call: TRBV9
j_call: TRBJ2-7
cdr3_aa: CASSFDLNSYEQYF

v_call: TRBV10-2
j_call: TRBJ2-7
cdr3_aa: CASSEGQGSYEQYF

v_call: TRBV7-2
j_call: TRBJ2-3
cdr3_aa: CASSVQGLEQYF

v_call: TRBV28
j_call: TRBJ1-2
cdr3_aa: CASSSNRPSGDGYTF

v_call: TRBV2
j_call: TRBJ1-5
cdr3_aa: CASSRRGGWQPQHF

v_call: TRBV9
j_call: TRBJ2-3
cdr3_aa: CASGVVDTDTQYF

v_call: TRBV5-4
j_call: TRBJ2-2
cdr3_aa: CASSPTGTSDTGELFF

v_call: TRBV20-1
j_call: TRBJ2-7
cdr3_aa: CSAPWWEFPYEQYF

v_call: TRBV3-1
j_call: TRBJ2-3
cdr3_aa: CASSQGYSGRRSTDTQYF

v_call: TRBV4-3
j_call: TRBJ2-7
cdr3_aa: CASSQDGGLAGPSYEQYF

v_call: TRBV28
j_call: TRBJ2-3
cdr3_aa: CASSPFESGQLNTDTQYF

v_call: TRBV14
j_call: TRBJ2-3
cdr3_aa: CASSPLAGVGTQYF

v_call: TRBV27
j_call: TRBJ2-4
cdr3_aa: CASSVSGPGAKNIQYF

v_call: TRBV4-1
j_call: TRBJ1-1
cdr3_aa: CASSQGATYSTEAFF

v_call: TRBV6-5
j_call: TRBJ2-7
cdr3_aa: CASSYWEGDEQYF

v_call: TRBV28
j_call: TRBJ2-7
cdr3_aa: CASRLAGLEQYF

v_call: TRBV20-1
j_call: TRBJ2-1
cdr3_aa: CSASSATEQFF

v_call: TRBV20-1
j_call: TRBJ2-7
cdr3_aa: CSAQGTGGYEQYF

v_call: TRBV29-1
j_call: TRBJ1-4
cdr3_aa: CSVEGQDRGSTNEKLFF

v_call: TRBV7-9
j_call: TRBJ1-1
cdr3_aa: CASSLPDRGPEAFF

v_call: TRBV7-2
j_call: TRBJ2-7
cdr3_aa: CASSPAGRTYEQYF

v_call: TRBV18
j_call: TRBJ1-2
cdr3_aa: CASSPVVTADGYTF

v_call: TRBV5-1
j_call: TRBJ1-6
cdr3_aa: CASSFGGTGVSPLHF

v_call: TRBV5-1
j_call: TRBJ2-7
cdr3_aa: CASTRTGGSYEQYF

v_call: TRBV4-2
j_call: TRBJ2-7
cdr3_aa: CASSQPPGEQGEQYF

v_call: TRBV20-1
j_call: TRBJ2-7
cdr3_aa: CSARSGYEQYF

v_call: TRBV7-9
j_call: TRBJ2-3
cdr3_aa: CASSLAGPAPDTQYF

v_call: TRBV12-3/TRBV12-4
j_call: TRBJ2-3
cdr3_aa: CASSWAETDTQYF